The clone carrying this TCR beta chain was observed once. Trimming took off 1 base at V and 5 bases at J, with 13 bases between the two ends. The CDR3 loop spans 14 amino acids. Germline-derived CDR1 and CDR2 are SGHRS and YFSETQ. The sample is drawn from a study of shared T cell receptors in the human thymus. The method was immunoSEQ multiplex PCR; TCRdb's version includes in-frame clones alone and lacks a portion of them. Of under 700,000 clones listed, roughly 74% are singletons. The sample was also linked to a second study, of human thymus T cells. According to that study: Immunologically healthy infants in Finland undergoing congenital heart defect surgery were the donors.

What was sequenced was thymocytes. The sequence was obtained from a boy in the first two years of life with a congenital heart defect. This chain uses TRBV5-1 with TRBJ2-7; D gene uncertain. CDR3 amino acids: CASSLTPQTDEQYF. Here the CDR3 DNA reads TGCGCCAGCAGCTTGACGCCCCAAACAGACGAGCAGTACTTC.